This T cell receptor (beta chain) was sequenced during a study of OX40 agonist ivuxolimab in advanced cancers. The method was immunoSEQ multiplex PCR; TCRdb's version includes in-frame clones alone and lacks a portion of them. This table has about 92,000 clones, approximately 91% appearing once. The germline gives CDR1 MNHEY, CDR2 SMNVEV (reference sequence). The V gene end was trimmed by 5 bases and the J gene end by 8 bases; junction bases not matched to a gene: 13. The CDR3 length is 16 residues. J is TRBJ2-1 and V is TRBV27, with TRBD2 matching over 9 bases. The clonotype comes from an adult with an advanced solid tumor such as melanoma, head and neck, liver or kidney cancer. Source: CD4+ or CD8+ T cells sorted from blood, taken in a trial of the OX40 agonist ivuxolimab. CDR3 coding DNA: TGTGCCAGCAGTCCTTTTGGGGCGGGAGGGATCGATGAGCAGTTCTTC. As protein: CASSPFGAGGIDEQFF.